These 19 T cell receptor beta chains share one sample of origin, sequenced in a study of PD-1 blockade in mismatch repair-deficient tumors. The assay was immunoSEQ multiplex PCR, and TCRdb's table has in-frame clones only and misses some. The table records 80,000 to 130,000 clones, approximately 83% of them present only once. The specimen comprised peripheral blood, sampled approximately 8 months after starting pembrolizumab. The receptor set was obtained from an adult with mismatch repair-deficient cancer.

This clone was recorded a few times. The rearrangement uses TRBV9 and TRBJ2-1; D assignment may be TRBD1 or TRBD2 (5 bases each). V was clipped by 1 base and J by 5 bases, with 7 bases between them. Germline V lookup: CDR1 SGDLS, CDR2 YYNGEE. The CDR3 spans 13 residues. CDR3 loop: CASSVWGNNEQFF. The CDR3 nucleotides read TGTGCCAGCAGCGTATGGGGGAACAATGAGCAGTTCTTC.

This chain's CDR3 is CSVAGLASYNEQFF. The CDR3 DNA is TGCAGCGTTGCCGGACTAGCCTCCTACAATGAGCAGTTCTTC. The J gene is TRBJ2-1, the V gene TRBV29-1; TRBD2 matches at 8 bases. CDR3 size: 14 residues. Losses at the gene ends were 4 bases for V and 0 bases for J; bases not matched to a gene: 2. Germline V CDR1 and CDR2: SQVTM, ANQGSEA.

This chain links TRBV18 with TRBJ2-6; D remains ambiguous. CDR3 size: 15 residues. Trimming shortened V by 1 base and J by 0 bases, and 4 bases separated the two germline ends. Germline lookup yields CDR1 KGHSH and CDR2 LQKENI. The CDR3 sequence: CASSPQDSGANVLTF. Written as DNA, the CDR3 is TGTGCCAGCTCACCACAGGACTCTGGGGCCAACGTCCTGACTTTC.

V gene TRBV5-1 combines with J gene TRBJ2-1; TRBD1 matches at 8 bases. This CDR3 contains 14 residues. Germline V gene sequence: CDR1 SGHRS, CDR2 YFSETQ. Trimming removed 3 bases from V and 4 bases from J; junction bases left unmatched: 3. The CDR3 is CASSYRDRYNEQFF. CDR3 nucleotide sequence: TGCGCCAGCAGCTACCGGGACAGGTACAATGAGCAGTTCTTC.

This sequence joins TRBV7-9 and TRBJ2-1; D ambiguous. The V end lost 1 base, the J end lost 10 bases, and 17 bases lay between the germline ends. CDR1 is SEHNR and CDR2 is FQNEAQ in the germline V gene (reference sequence). The CDR3 is made up of 15 amino acids. The CDR3: CASSLVAAPGEEQFF. As DNA, the CDR3 is TGTGCCAGCAGCTTAGTGGCGGCCCCCGGCGAGGAGCAGTTCTTC.

A single count supports this clone. The chain uses TRBV6-5 and TRBJ1-1; TRBD1 agrees at 12 bases. V shed 2 bases and J 2 bases; nucleotides not matched to a gene: 3. The CDR3 totals 16 residues. The V gene's germline CDR1 is MNHEY and CDR2 SVGAGI. CDR3 bases: TGTGCCAGCAGTTACGGGACAGGGGGCCTCAACACTGAAGCTTTCTTT. Amino acid sequence: CASSYGTGGLNTEAFF.

This clone occurred a few times. The rearrangement uses TRBV30 and TRBJ1-1; a weak D match, TRBD1 (5 bases). Trimming took off 2 bases at V and 3 bases at J, with 10 bases between the two ends. Germline V CDR1 and CDR2: GTSNPN, SVGIG (reference sequence). This CDR3 region has 13 residues. CDR3 region: CAWSPRGDTEAFF. The CDR3 nucleotides are TGTGCCTGGAGTCCACGGGGGGACACTGAAGCTTTCTTT. The variable domain in full, with the rest retrieved from reference TRBV30 and TRBJ1-1, is SQTIHQWPATLVQPVGSPLSLECTVEGTSNPNLYWYRQAAGRGLQLLFYSVGIGQISSEVPQNLSASRPQDRQFILSSKKLLLSDSGFYLCAWSPRGDTEAFFGQGTRLTVV.

This clone was recorded a few times. The chain carries TRBV5-8 and TRBJ1-4, with 8 bases that match TRBD1. The ends lost 1 base at V and 6 bases at J; junction bases unmatched: 5. Per germline, CDR1 SGHTS and CDR2 YDEGEE. This CDR3 comprises 15 residues. The CDR3 coding sequence is TGTGCCAGCAGCTTGAGCGGGACAGGCTATGAAAAACTGTTTTTT. Translation gives CASSLSGTGYEKLFF.

This chain joins TRBV5-1 and TRBJ1-4; D remains ambiguous. Trimming removed 4 bases at V and 5 bases at J, with 12 bases between. Looked up from germline, CDR1 is SGHRS and CDR2 is YFSETQ. This CDR3 contains 14 residues. The CDR3 reads CASSVYDPNEKLFF. The CDR3 DNA reads TGCGCCAGCAGCGTTTACGACCCGAATGAAAAACTGTTTTTT.

This sequence joins TRBV4-3 and TRBJ2-7, with D perhaps matching TRBD1 (6 bases). CDR1 and CDR2 from the germline V gene are LGHNA and YSLEER. Trimming took off 2 bases at V and 2 bases at J, with 10 bases between the two ends. The CDR3 runs 14 residues. This CDR3 is CASSQNRGTYEQYF. CDR3 DNA sequence: TGCGCCAGCAGCCAAAATAGGGGGACCTACGAGCAGTACTTC.

CDR3: CASSRGGNPPDTQYF. CDR3 coding DNA: TGTGCCAGCAGTCGTGGAGGGAACCCCCCAGATACGCAGTATTTT. V gene TRBV25-1 combines with J gene TRBJ2-3, with D perhaps matching TRBD2 (6 bases). Trimming removed 5 bases from V and 4 bases from J, with 16 bases in between. The CDR3 has 15 amino acids. Germline V gene lookup returns CDR1 MGHDK and CDR2 SYGVNS.

The rearrangement links TRBV9 to TRBJ2-7; D is unresolved. The CDR3 runs to 14 residues. Trimming left V 0 bases short and J 1 base short, with 8 bases between. CDR1 is SGDLS, CDR2 YYNGEE, per germline. The CDR3 nucleotides read TGTGCCAGCAGCGTAGATGATATATCCTACGAGCAGTACTTC. Encoded protein: CASSVDDISYEQYF.

V usage is TRBV5-1 and J usage is TRBJ2-3; either TRBD1 or TRBD2 may fit D (7 bases each). The CDR3 runs 15 residues. Trimming removed 4 bases from V and 0 bases from J, with 12 bases in between. CDR1 SGHRS and CDR2 YFSETQ come from the germline V gene. CDR3 coding DNA: TGCGCCAGCAGCGGGGGGGACAGAAGCACAGATACGCAGTATTTT. Translation gives CASSGGDRSTDTQYF.

The chain recombines TRBV18 with TRBJ2-7, with 9 bases lining up with TRBD2. This CDR3 is 15 amino acids long. Losses at the gene ends were 3 bases for V and 0 bases for J; bases not matched to a gene: 3. The germline V gene encodes CDR1 KGHSH and CDR2 LQKENI. The CDR3 bases are TGTGCCAGCTCACCCCTAGCGGGACTCTCCTACGAGCAGTACTTC. Translated, it gives CASSPLAGLSYEQYF.

CDR3 region: CATSRELAGTSYEQYF. The CDR3 region has the DNA TGTGCCACCAGCAGAGAACTAGCGGGCACCTCCTACGAGCAGTACTTC. This chain joins TRBV15 and TRBJ2-7; 9 bases fit TRBD2. The J segment lost 0 bases and the V segment lost 0 bases, leaving 3 bases of the junction unmatched. This CDR3 region has 16 residues. CDR1 is LNHNV and CDR2 is YYDKDF in the germline V gene (reference sequence).

The rearrangement uses TRBV9 and TRBJ2-7; TRBD1 matches at 9 bases. With 2 bases clipped from V and 2 bases from J, the junction kept 2 bases outside the gene matches. Germline loops: CDR1 SGDLS, CDR2 YYNGEE. CDR3 length: 14 amino acids. CDR3 sequence: CASSVGDRAYEQYF. CDR3 in DNA: TGTGCCAGCAGCGTGGGGGACAGGGCCTACGAGCAGTACTTC.

V gene TRBV5-1 combines with J gene TRBJ2-1; TRBD2 aligns across 7 bases. Germline CDR1 and CDR2: SGHRS and YFSETQ. J lost 8 bases, V lost 4 bases, and 12 bases had no gene match. This CDR3 is 15 amino acids long. The CDR3 nucleotides read TGCGCCAGCAGCCCGAGGGTAGCGGGCGGGGATGAGCAGTTCTTC. This translates into CASSPRVAGGDEQFF.

This clone is a singleton in its sample. The genes are TRBV7-3 and TRBJ2-2; no clear D. V lost 2 bases, J lost 6 bases, and 7 bases lay in between. Germline V gene sequence: CDR1 SGHTA, CDR2 FQGTGA. The CDR3 loop spans 13 amino acids. The CDR3 is CASSLQVPGELFF. The CDR3 DNA follows: TGTGCCAGCAGCTTACAGGTTCCCGGGGAGCTGTTTTTT.

J is TRBJ2-1 and V is TRBV7-3; D is possibly TRBD2 (6 bases). The V gene lost 2 bases and the J gene lost 7 bases, with 15 bases spanning the gap. CDR1 is SGHTA and CDR2 is FQGTGA in the germline V gene. The CDR3 consists of 15 residues. The CDR3 DNA sequence: TGTGCCAGCAGCTTAGGGCTCGGGAGTCGTAATGAGCAGTTCTTC. Translation gives CASSLGLGSRNEQFF.